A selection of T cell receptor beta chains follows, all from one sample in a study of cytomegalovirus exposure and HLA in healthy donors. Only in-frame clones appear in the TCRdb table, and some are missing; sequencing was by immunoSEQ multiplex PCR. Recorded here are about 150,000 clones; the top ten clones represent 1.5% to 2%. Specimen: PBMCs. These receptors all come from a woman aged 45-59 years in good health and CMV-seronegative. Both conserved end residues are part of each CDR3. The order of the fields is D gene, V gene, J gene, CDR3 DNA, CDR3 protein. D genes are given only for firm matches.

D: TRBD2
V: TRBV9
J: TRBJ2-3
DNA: TGTGCCGGCAGTCAAGCGGGAGGCGCGACAGATACGCAGTATTTT
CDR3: CAGSQAGGATDTQYF

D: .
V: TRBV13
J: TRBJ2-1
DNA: TGTGCCAGCAGTTCCCCCAGAGGCGGCGGAGATTACAATGAGCAGTTCTTC
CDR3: CASSSPRGGGDYNEQFF

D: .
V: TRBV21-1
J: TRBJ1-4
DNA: TGTGCCAGCAGCGAACAGCAGGGGGGAAAACTGTTTTTT
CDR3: CASSEQQGGKLFF

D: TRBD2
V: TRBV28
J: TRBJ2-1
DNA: TGTGCCAGCAGTCCGGGGACTAGCGGACTGATCTACAATGAGCAGTTCTTC
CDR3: CASSPGTSGLIYNEQFF

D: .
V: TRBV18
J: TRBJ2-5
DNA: TGTGCCAGCGGAGAGTACCAAGAGACCCAGTACTTC
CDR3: CASGEYQETQYF

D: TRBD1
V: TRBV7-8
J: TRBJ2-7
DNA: TGTGCCAGCCGGCGACAGGGGGCTGGCGAGCAGTACTTC
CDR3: CASRRQGAGEQYF

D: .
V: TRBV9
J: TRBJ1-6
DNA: TGTGCCAGCAGCGTGGACATCAGAACACCCCTCCACTTT
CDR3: CASSVDIRTPLHF

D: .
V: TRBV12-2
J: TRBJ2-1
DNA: TGTGCAAGTCGCTTAGTCCCGGGACAGGTGGCGGGGTACAATGAGCAGTTCTTC
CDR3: CASRLVPGQVAGYNEQFF

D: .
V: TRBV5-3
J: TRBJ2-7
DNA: TGTGCCAGAAGCTTTAGAGGTGAGTACGAGCAGTACTTC
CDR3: CARSFRGEYEQYF

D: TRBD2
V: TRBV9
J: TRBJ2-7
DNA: TGTGCCAGCAGTACTAAAGCCGGGACTAGTTTCTACGAGCAGTACTTC
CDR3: CASSTKAGTSFYEQYF

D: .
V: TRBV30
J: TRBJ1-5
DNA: TGTGCCTGGAGTACATTGGCCGGGGATCAGCCCCAGCATTTT
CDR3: CAWSTLAGDQPQHF

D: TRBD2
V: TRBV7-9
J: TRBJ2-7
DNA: TGTGCCAGCAGCTTCGGAGCGGGGGCCTACGAGCAGTACTTC
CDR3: CASSFGAGAYEQYF

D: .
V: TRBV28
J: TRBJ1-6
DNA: TGTGCCAGCAGTCGGCCCACGACAGCGGGGGATTCACCCCTCCACTTT
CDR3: CASSRPTTAGDSPLHF

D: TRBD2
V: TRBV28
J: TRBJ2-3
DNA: TGTGCCAGCGGTAGCGGGAAACAAGATACGCAGTATTTT
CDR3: CASGSGKQDTQYF

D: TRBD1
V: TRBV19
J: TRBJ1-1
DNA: TGTGCCAGTAGTATACAGGGGGCGGCAAACACTGAAGCTTTCTTT
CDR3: CASSIQGAANTEAFF

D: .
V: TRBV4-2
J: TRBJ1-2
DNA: TGTGCCAGCAGCCAAGGGCCGGATAGCAGCTATGGCTACACCTTC
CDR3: CASSQGPDSSYGYTF

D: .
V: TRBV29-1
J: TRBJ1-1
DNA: TGCAGCGTTGAGCTACGACAGGCGAACACTGAAGCTTTCTTT
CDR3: CSVELRQANTEAFF

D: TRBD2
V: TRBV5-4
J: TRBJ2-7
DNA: TGTGCCAGCAGCTATTTAGCGGGAGAGGGTTACGAGCAGTACTTC
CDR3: CASSYLAGEGYEQYF

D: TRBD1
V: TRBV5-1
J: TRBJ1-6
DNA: TGCGCCAGCAGCCAAGGACAGGGCATTTCACCCCTCCACTTT
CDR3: CASSQGQGISPLHF

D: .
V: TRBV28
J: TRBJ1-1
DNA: TGTGCCTGTGGAGTCGGGGAGATCACTGAAGCTTTCTTT
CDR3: CACGVGEITEAFF

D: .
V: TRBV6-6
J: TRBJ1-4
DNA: TGTGCCAGCACCCCGCAGAGGGCAACTAATGAAAAACTGTTTTTT
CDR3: CASTPQRATNEKLFF

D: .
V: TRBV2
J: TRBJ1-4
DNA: TGTGCCAGCGAGAATGAAAAACTGTTTTTT
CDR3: CASENEKLFF